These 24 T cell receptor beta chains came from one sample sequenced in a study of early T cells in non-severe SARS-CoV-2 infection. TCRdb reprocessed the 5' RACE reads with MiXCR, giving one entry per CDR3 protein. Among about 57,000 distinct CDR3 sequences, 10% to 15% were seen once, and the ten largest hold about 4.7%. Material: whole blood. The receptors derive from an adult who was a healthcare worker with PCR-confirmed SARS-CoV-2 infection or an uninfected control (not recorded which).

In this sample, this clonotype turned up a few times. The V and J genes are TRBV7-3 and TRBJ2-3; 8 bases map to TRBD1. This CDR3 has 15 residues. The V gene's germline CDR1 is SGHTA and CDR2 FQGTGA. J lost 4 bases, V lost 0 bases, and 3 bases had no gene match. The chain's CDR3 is CASSLTRGQADTQYF. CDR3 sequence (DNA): TGTGCCAGCAGCTTAACCAGGGGGCAGGCAGATACGCAGTATTTT.

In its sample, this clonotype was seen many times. This CDR3 is CASRLWGFRDTQYF. The CDR3 DNA reads as TGTGCCAGCAGGCTATGGGGGTTTCGAGATACGCAGTATTTT. The chain uses TRBV27 and TRBJ2-3; D may correspond to TRBD1 or TRBD2 (5 bases each). The V end lost 6 bases, the J end lost 5 bases, and 15 bases lay between the germline ends. CDR1 is MNHEY, CDR2 SMNVEV, per germline (reference sequence). There are 14 residues in the CDR3.

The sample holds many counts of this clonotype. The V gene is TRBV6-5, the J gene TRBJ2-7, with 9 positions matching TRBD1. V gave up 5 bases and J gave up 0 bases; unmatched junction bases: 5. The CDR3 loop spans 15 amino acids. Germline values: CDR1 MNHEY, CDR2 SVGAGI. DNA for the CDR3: TGTGCCAGCAGTCGACAGGGGGGTAGCTCCTACGAGCAGTACTTC. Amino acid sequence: CASSRQGGSSYEQYF.

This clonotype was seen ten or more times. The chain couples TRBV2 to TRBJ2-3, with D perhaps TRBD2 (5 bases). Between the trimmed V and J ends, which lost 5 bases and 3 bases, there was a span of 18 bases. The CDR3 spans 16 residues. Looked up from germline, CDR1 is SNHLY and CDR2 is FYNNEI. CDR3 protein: CASSPEDPGITDTQYF. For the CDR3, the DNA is TGTGCCAGCAGTCCCGAGGACCCGGGAATTACAGATACGCAGTATTTT.

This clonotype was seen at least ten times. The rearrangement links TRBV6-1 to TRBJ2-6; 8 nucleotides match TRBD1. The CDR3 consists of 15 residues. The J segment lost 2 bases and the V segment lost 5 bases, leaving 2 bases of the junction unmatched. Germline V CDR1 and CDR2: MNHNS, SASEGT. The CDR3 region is CASSLDRAGANVLTF. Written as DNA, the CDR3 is TGTGCCAGCAGTCTGGACAGGGCTGGGGCCAACGTCCTGACTTTC.

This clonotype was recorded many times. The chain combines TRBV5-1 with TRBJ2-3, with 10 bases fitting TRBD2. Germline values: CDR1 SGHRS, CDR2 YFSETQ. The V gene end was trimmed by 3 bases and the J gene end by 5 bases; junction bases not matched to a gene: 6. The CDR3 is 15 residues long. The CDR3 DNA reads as TGCGCCAGCAGCTGGACTAGCGGTGGGGGAGATACGCAGTATTTT. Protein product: CASSWTSGGGDTQYF.

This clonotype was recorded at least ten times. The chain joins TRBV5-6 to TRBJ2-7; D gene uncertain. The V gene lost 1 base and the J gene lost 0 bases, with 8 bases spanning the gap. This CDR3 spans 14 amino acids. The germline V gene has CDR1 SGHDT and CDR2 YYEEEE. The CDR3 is CASSLIGFSYEQYF. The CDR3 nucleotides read TGTGCCAGCAGCTTGATCGGTTTCTCCTACGAGCAGTACTTC.

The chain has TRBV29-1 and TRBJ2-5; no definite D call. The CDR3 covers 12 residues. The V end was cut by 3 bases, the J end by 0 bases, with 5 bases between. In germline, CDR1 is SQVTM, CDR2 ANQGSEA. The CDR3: CSVDQYQETQYF. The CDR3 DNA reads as TGCAGCGTTGACCAGTACCAAGAGACCCAGTACTTC.

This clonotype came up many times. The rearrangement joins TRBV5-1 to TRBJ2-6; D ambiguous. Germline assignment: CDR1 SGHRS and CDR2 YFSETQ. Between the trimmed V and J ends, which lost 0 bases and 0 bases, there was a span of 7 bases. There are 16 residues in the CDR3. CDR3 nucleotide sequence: TGCGCCAGCAGCTTGGCCGTTGTCTCTGGGGCCAACGTCCTGACTTTC. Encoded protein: CASSLAVVSGANVLTF.

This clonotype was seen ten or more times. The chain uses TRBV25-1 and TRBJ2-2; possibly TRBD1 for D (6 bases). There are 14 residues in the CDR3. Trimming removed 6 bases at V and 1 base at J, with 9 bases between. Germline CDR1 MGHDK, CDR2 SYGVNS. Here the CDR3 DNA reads TGTGCCAGCAGCTGGGGACAGAACACCGGGGAGCTGTTTTTT. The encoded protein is CASSWGQNTGELFF.

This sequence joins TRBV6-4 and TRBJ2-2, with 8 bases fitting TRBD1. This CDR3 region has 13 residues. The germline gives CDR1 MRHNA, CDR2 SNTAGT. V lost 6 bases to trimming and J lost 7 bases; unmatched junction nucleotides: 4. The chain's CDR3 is CASRDRAGGELFF. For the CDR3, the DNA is TGTGCCAGCAGGGACAGGGCTGGCGGGGAGCTGTTTTTT.

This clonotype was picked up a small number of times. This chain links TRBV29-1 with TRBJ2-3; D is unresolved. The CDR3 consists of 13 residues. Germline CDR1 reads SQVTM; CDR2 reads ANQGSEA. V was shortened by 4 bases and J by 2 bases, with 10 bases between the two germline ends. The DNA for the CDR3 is TGCAGCGTTGGAAAGGGAACCACAGATACGCAGTATTTT. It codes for CSVGKGTTDTQYF.

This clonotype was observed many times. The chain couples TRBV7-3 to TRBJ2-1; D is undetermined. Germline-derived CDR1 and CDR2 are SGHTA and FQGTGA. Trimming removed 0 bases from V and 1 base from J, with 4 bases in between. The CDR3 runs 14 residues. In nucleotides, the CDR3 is TGTGCCAGCAGCTTAACCCGATCCTACAATGAGCAGTTCTTC. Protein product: CASSLTRSYNEQFF.

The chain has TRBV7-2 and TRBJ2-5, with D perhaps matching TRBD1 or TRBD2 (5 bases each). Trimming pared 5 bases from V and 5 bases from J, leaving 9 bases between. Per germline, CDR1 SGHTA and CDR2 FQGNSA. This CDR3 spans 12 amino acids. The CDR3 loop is CASSGGYETQYF. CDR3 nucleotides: TGTGCCAGCAGCGGGGGTTATGAGACCCAGTACTTC.

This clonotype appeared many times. The CDR3 here is CASSVQGVWSQYF. The CDR3, as DNA: TGTGCCAGCAGTGTCCAGGGGGTTTGGTCCCAGTACTTC. The rearrangement joins TRBV2 to TRBJ2-5; 7 bases agree with TRBD1. The CDR3 has 13 residues. Germline lookup yields CDR1 SNHLY and CDR2 FYNNEI. Trimming removed 4 bases from V and 9 bases from J; junction bases left unmatched: 8.

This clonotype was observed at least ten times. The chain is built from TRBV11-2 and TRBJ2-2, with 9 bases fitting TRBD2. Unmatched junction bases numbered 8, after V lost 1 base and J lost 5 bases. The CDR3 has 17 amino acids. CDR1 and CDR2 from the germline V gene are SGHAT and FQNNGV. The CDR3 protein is CASSLAGLAGVTGELFF. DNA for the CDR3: TGTGCCAGCAGCTTAGCTGGTTTAGCGGGGGTTACCGGGGAGCTGTTTTTT.

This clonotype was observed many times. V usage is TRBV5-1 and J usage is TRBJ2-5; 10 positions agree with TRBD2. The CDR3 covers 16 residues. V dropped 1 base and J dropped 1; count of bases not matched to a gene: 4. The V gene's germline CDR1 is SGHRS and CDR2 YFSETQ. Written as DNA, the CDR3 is TGCGCCAGCAGCTTGACACTAGCGGGGAGCCAAGAGACCCAGTACTTC. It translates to CASSLTLAGSQETQYF.

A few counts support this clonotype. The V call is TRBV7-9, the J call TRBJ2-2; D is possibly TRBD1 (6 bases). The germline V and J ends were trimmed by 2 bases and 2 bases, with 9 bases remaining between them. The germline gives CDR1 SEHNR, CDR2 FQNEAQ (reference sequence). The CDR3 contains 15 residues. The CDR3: CASSLSGANTGELFF. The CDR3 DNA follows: TGTGCCAGCAGCTTATCAGGGGCCAACACCGGGGAGCTGTTTTTT.

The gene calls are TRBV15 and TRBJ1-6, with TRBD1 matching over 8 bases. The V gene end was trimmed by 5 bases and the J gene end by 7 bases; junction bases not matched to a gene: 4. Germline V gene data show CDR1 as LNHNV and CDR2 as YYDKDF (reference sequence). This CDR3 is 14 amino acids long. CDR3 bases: TGTGCCACCAGCCTCGACAGGGGCAATTCACCCCTCCACTTT. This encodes CATSLDRGNSPLHF. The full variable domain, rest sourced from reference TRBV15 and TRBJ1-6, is DAMVIQNPRYQVTQFGKPVTLSCSQTLNHNVMYWYQQKSSQAPKLLFHYYDKDFNNEADTPDNFQSRRPNTSFCFLDIRSPGLGDTAMYLCATSLDRGNSPLHFGNGTRLTVT.

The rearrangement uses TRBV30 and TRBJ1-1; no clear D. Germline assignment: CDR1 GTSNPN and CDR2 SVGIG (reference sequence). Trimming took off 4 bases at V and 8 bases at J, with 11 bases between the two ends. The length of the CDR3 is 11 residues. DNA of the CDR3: TGTGCCTGGAAGGCTCCTTCCGAAGCTTTCTTT. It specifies CAWKAPSEAFF.

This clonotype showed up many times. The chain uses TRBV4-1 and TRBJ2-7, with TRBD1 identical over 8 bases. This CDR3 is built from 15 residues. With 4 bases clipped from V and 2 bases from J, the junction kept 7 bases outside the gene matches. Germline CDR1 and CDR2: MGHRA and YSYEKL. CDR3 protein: CASSRPGQGAYEQYF. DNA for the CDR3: TGCGCCAGCAGCCGCCCTGGACAGGGAGCCTACGAGCAGTACTTC.

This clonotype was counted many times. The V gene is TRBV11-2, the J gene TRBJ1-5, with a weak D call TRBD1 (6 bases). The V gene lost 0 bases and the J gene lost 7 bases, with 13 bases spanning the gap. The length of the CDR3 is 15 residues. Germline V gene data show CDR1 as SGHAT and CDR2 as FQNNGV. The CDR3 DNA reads TGTGCCAGCAGCTTAGATGGAGTAAGGGGGCAGCCCCAGCATTTT. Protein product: CASSLDGVRGQPQHF.

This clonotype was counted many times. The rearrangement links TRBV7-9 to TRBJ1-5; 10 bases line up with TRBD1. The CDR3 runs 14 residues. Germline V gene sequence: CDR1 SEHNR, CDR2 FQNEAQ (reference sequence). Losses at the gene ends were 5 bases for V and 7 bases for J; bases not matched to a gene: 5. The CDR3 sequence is CASSDRQGAQPQHF. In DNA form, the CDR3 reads TGTGCCAGCAGCGACCGACAGGGGGCCCAGCCCCAGCATTTT. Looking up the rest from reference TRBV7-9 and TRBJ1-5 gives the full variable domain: DTGVSQNPRHKITKRGQNVTFRCDPISEHNRLYWYRQTLGQGPEFLTYFQNEAQLEKSRLLSDRFSAERPKGSFSTLEIQRTEQGDSAMYLCASSDRQGAQPQHFGDGTRLSIL.

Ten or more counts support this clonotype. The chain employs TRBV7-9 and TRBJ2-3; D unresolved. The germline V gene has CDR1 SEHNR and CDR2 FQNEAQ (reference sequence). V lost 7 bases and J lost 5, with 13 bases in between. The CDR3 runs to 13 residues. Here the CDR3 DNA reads TGTGCCAGCACCCTTGGCGCGGTAGATACGCAGTATTTT. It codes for CASTLGAVDTQYF.